These 5 T cell receptor beta chains share one sample of origin, sequenced in a study of T cells in Graves' hyperthyroidism and ophthalmopathy (dated by TCRdb to about 2019). The library was generated by multiplex PCR. The sequencing machine was an Illumina HiSeq 2000. The TCR beta CDR3 regions were amplified from RNA transcripts. A first-round RT-PCR of the TCR CDR3 used the HTBI primer set with the Qiagen OneStep RT-PCR kit. TCRdb reprocessed the public reads (quality trimming at Q25 with fastp, clone calling with MiXCR) and kept in-frame beta chains. Each entry merges the rows of one CDR3 protein and shows their most common DNA and genes. The sample table holds around 250,000 distinct CDR3 sequences, of which more than 12% were seen once. The ten largest account for roughly 14% of the sample. The specimen sequenced was blood. The receptors here all came from a woman in her thirties or forties with Graves' hyperthyroidism that later progressed to Graves' ophthalmopathy.

This clonotype was seen many times. V is TRBV6-1 and J is TRBJ2-7, with D possibly TRBD2 on 6 matching bases. V dropped 6 bases and J dropped 2 bases, with 14 bases sitting between them. The CDR3 has 14 amino acids. Germline CDR1 is MNHNS and CDR2 is SASEGT. CDR3: CASRGLQFPYEQYF. CDR3 sequence (DNA): TGTGCCAGCAGGGGACTTCAATTCCCCTACGAGCAGTACTTC.

This clonotype was recorded at least ten times. The chain links TRBV12-3 or TRBV12-4 to TRBJ1-1; 10 bases fit TRBD1. The CDR3 is made up of 16 amino acids. V dropped 7 bases and J dropped 4; count of bases not matched to a gene: 12. Here the CDR3 DNA reads TGTGCCAGCACCCTCCCCCCGGGACAGGGGCGCACTGAAGCTTTCTTT. Protein sequence: CASTLPPGQGRTEAFF.

This clonotype was detected many times. The chain is built from TRBV27 and TRBJ2-1; 7 nucleotides align to TRBD2. V trimming: 2 bases; J trimming: 3 bases; junction bases outside the gene matches: 7. CDR1 is MNHEY and CDR2 is SMNVEV in the germline V gene (reference sequence). This CDR3 region has 16 residues. The CDR3 nucleotides are TGTGCCAGCAGTTTAACGGCTAGCGGCTTCTACAATGAGCAGTTCTTC. Protein product: CASSLTASGFYNEQFF.

At least ten counts were recorded for this clonotype. This chain links TRBV15 with TRBJ1-4; 9 bases line up with TRBD1. V shed 6 bases and J 5 bases; nucleotides not matched to a gene: 4. Germline assignment: CDR1 LNHNV and CDR2 YYDKDF (reference sequence). The CDR3 runs 14 residues. This chain's CDR3 is CATRGQGTNEKLFF. In nucleotides, the CDR3 is TGTGCCACCAGAGGACAGGGGACGAATGAAAAACTGTTTTTT. Full variable domain (rest looked up from reference TRBV15 and TRBJ1-4): DAMVIQNPRYQVTQFGKPVTLSCSQTLNHNVMYWYQQKSSQAPKLLFHYYDKDFNNEADTPDNFQSRRPNTSFCFLDIRSPGLGDTAMYLCATRGQGTNEKLFFGSGTQLSVL.

The chain is built from TRBV11-2 and TRBJ1-1, with a tentative D call TRBD1 (6 bases). Germline lookup yields CDR1 SGHAT and CDR2 FQNNGV. This CDR3 has 14 residues. The V gene lost 1 base and the J gene lost 3 bases, with 9 bases spanning the gap. Here the CDR3 reads CASSLVGADTEAFF. The CDR3 bases are TGTGCCAGCAGCTTAGTGGGGGCGGACACTGAAGCTTTCTTT.